A selection of T cell receptor beta chains follows, all from one sample in a study of cytomegalovirus exposure and HLA in healthy donors. Repertoires were generated with immunoSEQ multiplex PCR, while TCRdb's copy carries only in-frame clones and drops some. The sample records 110,000 to 150,000 clones, about 71% being singletons. Material: PBMCs. Receptors originate from a woman aged 60-70 years in good health and CMV-seropositive. Each CDR3 is given with its conserved first and last residue. Each record gives: D gene, J gene, V gene, clone size, CDR3 protein, CDR3 DNA. The D gene is left open where the match is weak. Clone size is shown for a subset of rows, as once, few, many or a class of expanded clone.

D: NA
J: TRBJ2-7
V: TRBV2
size: NA
CDR3: CASSLERPGSTYEQYF
DNA: TGTGCCAGCAGTTTAGAGCGGCCCGGGAGTACCTACGAGCAGTACTTC

D: NA
J: TRBJ2-3
V: TRBV6-1
size: NA
CDR3: CASSEKVKAGLTDTQYF
DNA: TGTGCCAGCAGTGAAAAAGTAAAGGCGGGCCTCACAGATACGCAGTATTTT

D: TRBD1
J: TRBJ1-4
V: TRBV7-8
size: once
CDR3: CASSWGTAATNEKLFF
DNA: TGTGCCAGCAGCTGGGGGACAGCAGCAACTAATGAAAAACTGTTTTTT

D: NA
J: TRBJ1-2
V: TRBV28
size: NA
CDR3: CASSLQQQGYTF
DNA: TGTGCCAGCAGTTTACAGCAACAGGGCTACACCTTC

D: TRBD1
J: TRBJ1-2
V: TRBV7-9
size: NA
CDR3: CASSRDSLSYGYTF
DNA: TGTGCCAGCAGCCGGGACAGTCTGTCCTATGGCTACACCTTC

D: TRBD2
J: TRBJ2-2
V: TRBV4-2
size: NA
CDR3: CASSPELAGGYGGELFF
DNA: TGTGCCAGCAGCCCGGAACTAGCGGGAGGATATGGCGGGGAGCTGTTTTTT

D: TRBD1
J: TRBJ1-4
V: TRBV6-1
size: once
CDR3: CASSEAHGTANEKLFF
DNA: TGTGCCAGCAGTGAAGCCCACGGGACAGCTAATGAAAAACTGTTTTTT

D: NA
J: TRBJ1-2
V: TRBV6-1
size: NA
CDR3: CASTGPNYGYTF
DNA: TGTGCTTCCACAGGGCCAAACTATGGCTACACCTTC

D: NA
J: TRBJ2-5
V: TRBV18
size: NA
CDR3: CASSPGYQETQYF
DNA: TGTGCCAGCTCACCGGGCTATCAAGAGACCCAGTACTTC

D: NA
J: TRBJ1-1
V: TRBV6-5
size: few
CDR3: CASSYSELNTEAFF
DNA: TGTGCCAGCAGTTACTCGGAGCTGAACACTGAAGCTTTCTTT

D: TRBD1
J: TRBJ2-7
V: TRBV28
size: NA
CDR3: CASSLTGGKSYEQYF
DNA: TGTGCCAGCAGTTTGACAGGGGGAAAATCCTACGAGCAGTACTTC

D: NA
J: TRBJ1-5
V: TRBV5-1
size: NA
CDR3: CASSLDGQRNQPQHF
DNA: TGCGCCAGCAGCTTGGATGGGCAGCGCAATCAGCCCCAGCATTTT

D: TRBD1
J: TRBJ1-5
V: TRBV19
size: NA
CDR3: CASSLTGNSNQPQHF
DNA: TGTGCCAGTAGTCTGACAGGGAATAGCAATCAGCCCCAGCATTTT

D: TRBD1
J: TRBJ1-2
V: TRBV28
size: NA
CDR3: CASSLPGQGGGYTF
DNA: TGTGCCAGCAGTTTACCCGGACAGGGGGGTGGCTACACCTTC

D: TRBD1
J: TRBJ1-1
V: TRBV7-3
size: NA
CDR3: CASSLDRVGEAFF
DNA: TGTGCCAGCAGCTTAGACAGGGTAGGCGAAGCTTTCTTT

D: NA
J: TRBJ1-5
V: TRBV6-1
size: NA
CDR3: CASLPGHRNQPQHF
DNA: TGTGCCAGCTTACCGGGACATCGTAATCAGCCCCAGCATTTT

D: TRBD1
J: TRBJ1-1
V: TRBV10-3
size: NA
CDR3: CAISGVGGRQGRTEAFF
DNA: TGTGCCATCAGTGGGGTGGGGGGTCGACAGGGCAGGACTGAAGCTTTCTTT

D: NA
J: TRBJ1-2
V: TRBV5-1
size: NA
CDR3: CASSLARSQQVSDGYTF
DNA: TGCGCCAGCAGCTTGGCCCGTTCCCAACAGGTTTCCGATGGCTACACCTTC

D: NA
J: TRBJ2-7
V: TRBV12-5
size: NA
CDR3: CASGVDWYEQYF
DNA: TGTGCTAGTGGCGTGGACTGGTACGAGCAGTACTTC

D: TRBD1
J: TRBJ1-1
V: TRBV5-1
size: NA
CDR3: CASTTQTGGNTEAFF
DNA: TGCGCCAGCACCACCCAGACAGGGGGAAACACTGAAGCTTTCTTT

D: TRBD2
J: TRBJ2-1
V: TRBV28
size: NA
CDR3: CASSPDHRGAYNEQFF
DNA: TGTGCCAGCAGCCCCGACCACCGGGGGGCCTACAATGAGCAGTTCTTC

D: TRBD2
J: TRBJ2-5
V: TRBV28
size: NA
CDR3: CASTGGAETQYF
DNA: TGTGCCAGCACCGGGGGGGCAGAGACCCAGTACTTC

D: NA
J: TRBJ1-2
V: TRBV5-1
size: once
CDR3: CASSLAPGDYGYTF
DNA: TGCGCCAGCAGCTTGGCTCCCGGGGATTATGGCTACACCTTC

D: TRBD2
J: TRBJ2-3
V: TRBV19
size: few
CDR3: CASSRGLAKSTDTQYF
DNA: TGTGCCAGTTCCCGAGGACTAGCGAAGAGCACAGATACGCAGTATTTT

D: NA
J: TRBJ1-2
V: TRBV28
size: NA
CDR3: CASRLGGGGYTF
DNA: TGTGCCAGCAGGCTAGGAGGCGGAGGCTACACCTTC

D: NA
J: TRBJ1-2
V: TRBV6-5
size: NA
CDR3: CASSPSGHYGYTF
DNA: TGTGCCAGCAGTCCGAGCGGACACTATGGCTACACCTTC

D: NA
J: TRBJ2-6
V: TRBV29-1
size: NA
CDR3: CSVQVNSGANVLTF
DNA: TGCAGCGTTCAGGTGAACTCTGGGGCCAACGTCCTGACTTTC

D: NA
J: TRBJ1-2
V: TRBV28
size: NA
CDR3: CASSAQGGPYGYTF
DNA: TGTGCCAGCAGTGCCCAAGGAGGCCCTTATGGCTACACCTTC

D: TRBD1
J: TRBJ1-6
V: TRBV25-1
size: NA
CDR3: CASSERTGGRSLHF
DNA: TGTGCCAGCAGTGAACGGACAGGGGGCCGGTCCCTCCACTTT

D: NA
J: TRBJ1-2
V: TRBV19
size: few
CDR3: CASSMGNGQLSNYGYTF
DNA: TGTGCCAGTAGTATGGGGAACGGACAGCTATCTAACTATGGCTACACCTTC

D: NA
J: TRBJ2-5
V: TRBV5-1
size: NA
CDR3: CASSFSSGAETQYF
DNA: TGCGCCAGCAGCTTCTCGTCGGGAGCGGAGACCCAGTACTTC

D: TRBD2
J: TRBJ2-1
V: TRBV19
size: NA
CDR3: CAISKAGIYNEQFF
DNA: TGTGCCATCTCAAAAGCGGGGATCTACAATGAGCAGTTCTTC

D: NA
J: TRBJ2-1
V: TRBV21-1
size: NA
CDR3: CASSSGTGGYSSYNEQFF
DNA: TGTGCCAGCAGCAGCGGGACAGGGGGTTATAGCTCCTACAATGAGCAGTTCTTC

D: NA
J: TRBJ2-7
V: TRBV29-1
size: once
CDR3: CSVWAGSGHTSYEQYF
DNA: TGCAGCGTCTGGGCAGGCTCGGGACATACTTCCTACGAGCAGTACTTC

D: NA
J: TRBJ1-1
V: TRBV14
size: NA
CDR3: CASSQDGGRVGRNTEAFF
DNA: TGTGCCAGCAGCCAAGATGGGGGCAGGGTAGGGAGGAACACTGAAGCTTTCTTT

D: NA
J: TRBJ1-4
V: TRBV27
size: NA
CDR3: CASSPRTANEKLFF
DNA: TGTGCCAGCAGTCCGAGAACAGCTAATGAAAAACTGTTTTTT

D: TRBD1
J: TRBJ2-7
V: TRBV19
size: NA
CDR3: CASSAGTGIYEQYF
DNA: TGTGCCAGTAGTGCCGGGACAGGGATATACGAGCAGTACTTC

D: NA
J: TRBJ1-1
V: TRBV5-1
size: NA
CDR3: CASSLGPAQANTEAFF
DNA: TGCGCCAGCAGCTTGGGGCCCGCACAGGCTAACACTGAAGCTTTCTTT

D: TRBD1
J: TRBJ1-2
V: TRBV6-5
size: few
CDR3: CASAPDRGNYGYTF
DNA: TGTGCCAGCGCCCCGGACAGGGGGAACTATGGCTACACCTTC

D: TRBD1
J: TRBJ1-2
V: TRBV25-1
size: NA
CDR3: CASRDSDRGRSGYTF
DNA: TGTGCCAGCAGAGACTCGGACAGGGGGCGGTCTGGCTACACCTTC

D: NA
J: TRBJ1-4
V: TRBV19
size: NA
CDR3: CASSIGRAPNEKLFF
DNA: TGTGCCAGTAGTATAGGCCGAGCTCCTAATGAAAAACTGTTTTTT

D: NA
J: TRBJ1-1
V: TRBV29-1
size: NA
CDR3: CSVRRGRDTEAFF
DNA: TGCAGCGTTCGCAGGGGTAGGGACACTGAAGCTTTCTTT

D: NA
J: TRBJ1-3
V: TRBV25-1
size: NA
CDR3: CASSPGGSSGNTIYF
DNA: TGTGCCAGCAGCCCGGGGGGGAGCTCTGGAAACACCATATATTTT

D: TRBD2
J: TRBJ2-3
V: TRBV6-6
size: NA
CDR3: CASSYYREGTDTQYF
DNA: TGTGCCAGCAGTTACTACCGGGAGGGCACAGATACGCAGTATTTT

D: NA
J: TRBJ2-7
V: TRBV21-1
size: NA
CDR3: CASSPNARLAGVGRPYEQYF
DNA: TGTGCCAGCAGTCCCAACGCGCGACTAGCGGGAGTAGGGAGACCCTACGAGCAGTACTTC

D: TRBD1
J: TRBJ1-2
V: TRBV7-9
size: NA
CDR3: CASSLRAGTGGSYGYTF
DNA: TGTGCCAGCAGCTTACGTGCCGGGACAGGGGGTAGCTATGGCTACACCTTC

D: NA
J: TRBJ2-5
V: TRBV6-5
size: NA
CDR3: CASSEGGETQYF
DNA: TGTGCCAGCAGTGAGGGGGGGGAGACCCAGTACTTC

D: NA
J: TRBJ2-2
V: TRBV30
size: NA
CDR3: CAWRPRGTGELFF
DNA: TGTGCCTGGAGACCCAGGGGTACCGGGGAGCTGTTTTTT

D: NA
J: TRBJ1-5
V: TRBV5-8
size: NA
CDR3: CASSAGVSNQPQHF
DNA: TGTGCCAGCAGCGCGGGGGTTAGCAATCAGCCCCAGCATTTT

D: NA
J: TRBJ1-1
V: TRBV16
size: NA
CDR3: CASSTNRVNTEAFF
DNA: TGTGCCAGCAGCACGAATCGGGTGAACACTGAAGCTTTCTTT

D: NA
J: TRBJ1-5
V: TRBV28
size: NA
CDR3: CASSYGGNQPQHF
DNA: TGTGCCAGCAGTTACGGGGGCAATCAGCCCCAGCATTTT

D: NA
J: TRBJ1-2
V: TRBV28
size: few
CDR3: CASSLVAVRGYTF
DNA: TGTGCCAGCAGTTTAGTGGCAGTTCGTGGCTACACCTTC

D: NA
J: TRBJ1-5
V: TRBV6-5
size: NA
CDR3: CASSSSLSNQPQHF
DNA: TGTGCCAGCAGTTCGAGTCTGAGCAATCAGCCCCAGCATTTT

D: NA
J: TRBJ1-1
V: TRBV5-1
size: NA
CDR3: CASSFGGNTEAFF
DNA: TGCGCCAGCAGCTTCGGAGGGAACACTGAAGCTTTCTTT

D: NA
J: TRBJ2-5
V: TRBV9
size: NA
CDR3: CASSAGIQETQYF
DNA: TGTGCCAGCAGCGCGGGGATACAAGAGACCCAGTACTTC